A selection of T cell receptor beta chains follows, all from one sample in a study of cytomegalovirus exposure and HLA in healthy donors. Generated by immunoSEQ multiplex PCR, the TCRdb table keeps only in-frame clones and is missing some. The sample includes under 150,000 clones, 80% seen only once; the top ten take around 2.5%. The specimen was PBMCs. The receptors here all came from a man in his fifties in good health and CMV-seronegative. Both conserved end residues are part of each CDR3. Only part of the rows carry a size: once, few, many, or a class if the clone is expanded.

TRBV27	-	CASSSLDRVTDTQYF
TRBV5-4	-	CASSQGYGVAEAFF
TRBV10-3	-	CATRGSPGGEQFF
TRBV27	-	CASSTSGENTEAFF
TRBV5-1	few	CASTLGQGIFYEQYF
TRBV19	-	CASSISPSEGSPLHF
TRBV11-1	-	CASSPTDYEQYF
TRBV7-7	-	CASSLAGGRNNEQFF
TRBV27	-	CASSSERNQPQHF
TRBV5-4	-	CASSYWGGREAFF
TRBV6-1	-	CASSDYRAGNTEAFF
TRBV19	-	CASSSGTRQGARSNYNEQFF
TRBV7-3	-	CASSPQGPGELFF
TRBV25-1	-	CASSIESTDTQYF
TRBV5-1	-	CASSLGGRVGYTF
TRBV6-4	-	CASSDSPGYNEQFF
TRBV11-3	few	CASSPSTGATGELFF
TRBV9	-	CASSVELAGNEQFF
TRBV7-2	once	CASREWTGLNYGYTF
TRBV5-4	-	CASSLDSSGNTIYF
TRBV7-9	few	CASSLVHPGNTEAFF
TRBV6-1	-	CASSDEFTEAFF
TRBV6-1	-	CASSDISYEQYF
TRBV7-2	-	CASSLVGGGARETQYF
TRBV11-3	few	CASSWGRFGQETQYF
TRBV11-2	-	CASTPSTRGTEAFF
TRBV5-5	-	CASSLPTIGSLNEQFF
TRBV19	-	CASKPSGGNEKLFF
TRBV6-4	-	CASSDELAGPSSYNEQFF
TRBV6-1	-	CASSEWSGSSRLYGYTF
TRBV15	-	CATSRDLIATGGGAFF
TRBV19	once	CASRQVPANYGYTF
TRBV27	-	CASTSSGNNYGYTF
TRBV2	-	CASSIISGTGASPLHF
TRBV28	-	CASSLGGAYGYTF